This TCR beta chain emerged from a study of cytomegalovirus exposure and HLA in healthy donors. General study results and limits: It was reported that the classifier diagnosed cytomegalovirus status with high specificity and sensitivity in both the original and validation cohorts.

Remarks on this clone: What it binds is not known.

PCR used 60 Vbeta primers and 13 Jbeta primers. Profiled with immunoSEQ multiplex PCR; TCRdb holds only in-frame clones, not every one. The listing records about 160,000 clones. This CDR3 has 14 residues. Trimming removed 2 bases from V and 8 bases from J, with 14 bases in between. Germline V lookup: CDR1 SGHAT, CDR2 FQNNGV. This chain joins TRBV11-2 and TRBJ2-3; D possibly corresponds to TRBD2 (5 bases). Material for sequencing was PBMCs. This clonotype originated in a woman in her forties or fifties in good health and CMV-seronegative. Here the CDR3 reads CASSLWRVVGTQYF. Written as DNA, the CDR3 is TGTGCCAGCAGCTTATGGCGGGTGGTAGGTACGCAGTATTTT. The whole variable domain, filled in from reference TRBV11-2 and TRBJ2-3, reads EAGVAQSPRYKIIEKRQSVAFWCNPISGHATLYWYQQILGQGPKLLIQFQNNGVVDDSQLPKDRFSAERLKGVDSTLKIQPAKLEDSAVYLCASSLWRVVGTQYFGPGTRLTVL.